This T cell receptor (beta chain) was observed in a study of OX40 agonist ivuxolimab in advanced cancers. The wider study: Patients were treated with ivuxolimab, an agonistic anti-OX40 (CD134) antibody. Study conclusions and caveats: CD8+ T cells (on average) carried more expanded clones than CD4+ T cells. Among the nonresponders, some also had low normalized T-cell clonal expansion.

This table comes from immunoSEQ multiplex PCR, and its TCRdb copy is limited to in-frame clones, with some not included. The data contain about 77,000 clones, approximately 89% of them singletons. Of note for this clone: No antigen is known for it.

This sequence originates from an adult with an advanced solid tumor such as melanoma, head and neck, liver or kidney cancer. The input for sequencing was CD4+ or CD8+ T cells sorted from blood, taken in a trial of the OX40 agonist ivuxolimab.

The CDR3 protein is CASVYIKWGGAYYGYTF. CDR3 nucleotides: TGTGCCAGCGTGTATATAAAATGGGGGGGCGCATACTATGGCTACACCTTC. The rearrangement links TRBV2 to TRBJ1-2; TRBD1 is a possible D gene (6 bases). The CDR3 length is 17 residues. V lost 8 bases to trimming and J lost 3 bases, with 25 bases between them. Germline CDR1 reads SNHLY; CDR2 reads FYNNEI.